The 23 T cell receptor beta chains in this list originate from one sample, sequenced in a study of CD4 T cells in relation to SARS-CoV-2 and coronaviruses. Unexposed donor CD4+ T cells date from 2011-2018, before the COVID-19 pandemic. The assay was immunoSEQ multiplex PCR, and TCRdb's table has in-frame clones only and misses some. The table shows 60,000 or so clones, with approximately 94% occurring only once. The sequenced sample was naive CD4+ T cells from PBMCs. As to subset: naive CD4+ T cells isolated by negative enrichment. These receptors came from a human donor in good health.

This chain links TRBV4-1 with TRBJ1-2, with D perhaps TRBD1 (6 bases). CDR1 MGHRA and CDR2 YSYEKL come from the germline V gene. The V and J ends lost 5 bases and 4 bases respectively, with 14 bases between them. This CDR3 is 14 amino acids long. CDR3: CASSETGHRYGYTF. For the CDR3, the DNA is TGCGCCAGCAGCGAAACAGGGCATCGCTATGGCTACACCTTC.

The chain has TRBV7-2 and TRBJ2-7; D is ambiguous. Germline CDR1 is SGHTA and CDR2 is FQGNSA. The V end was cut by 1 base, the J end by 2 bases, with 9 bases between. This CDR3 is built from 14 residues. Here the CDR3 reads CASSLDGKAYEQYF. The CDR3 nucleotides are TGTGCCAGCAGCTTAGACGGAAAGGCCTACGAGCAGTACTTC.

The rearrangement links TRBV30 to TRBJ1-1; no firm D call. The CDR3 spans 13 residues. V lost 0 bases and J lost 1, with 6 bases in between. Germline V lookup: CDR1 GTSNPN, CDR2 SVGIG (reference sequence). In DNA, the CDR3 is TGTGCCTGGAGTGTAAGCGAGAACACTGAAGCTTTCTTT. Its translation is CAWSVSENTEAFF.

This clone occurred a few times. CDR3 in amino acids: CASSLGLHIRRNTEAFF. In DNA form, the CDR3 reads TGTGCCAGCAGCTTAGGCCTGCACATCCGAAGGAACACTGAAGCTTTCTTT. The rearrangement uses TRBV13 and TRBJ1-1; D not resolved. Trimming took 0 bases from V and 1 from J, leaving 15 bases between them. CDR3 length: 17 amino acids. The germline V gene has CDR1 PRHDT and CDR2 FYEKMQ (reference sequence).

The rearrangement joins TRBV5-1 to TRBJ2-7, with 12 bases fitting TRBD1. V gave up 0 bases and J gave up 2 bases; unmatched junction bases: 3. Germline V gene lookup returns CDR1 SGHRS and CDR2 YFSETQ. The CDR3 is 16 amino acids. CDR3 region: CASSLAGTGGPYEQYF. For the CDR3, the DNA is TGCGCCAGCAGCTTGGCCGGGACAGGGGGCCCCTACGAGCAGTACTTC.

The genes are TRBV6-4 and TRBJ2-2; TRBD1 might be the D (6 bases). V lost 5 bases to trimming and J lost 1 base, with 14 bases between them. Germline CDR1 reads MRHNA; CDR2 reads SNTAGT. The CDR3 has 16 residues. CDR3 amino acids: CASSPGTSVNTGELFF. In DNA, the CDR3 is TGTGCCAGCAGTCCCGGGACAAGCGTGAACACCGGGGAGCTGTTTTTT.

The gene calls are TRBV19 and TRBJ2-5; D unclear. V lost 6 bases and J 5 bases, leaving 22 bases between the germline ends. The CDR3 consists of 16 residues. Germline values: CDR1 LNHDA, CDR2 SQIVND (reference sequence). The CDR3 sequence is CASSSQIMAVGETQYF. The CDR3, as DNA: TGTGCCAGTAGCTCCCAAATCATGGCTGTGGGGGAGACCCAGTACTTC.

The CDR3 nucleotides read TGCAGCGTTGTTGGCGGGAGGGCCATTGATGAGCAGTTCTTC. Amino acid sequence: CSVVGGRAIDEQFF. The chain carries TRBV29-1 and TRBJ2-1; 9 positions match TRBD2. Losses at the gene ends were 4 bases for V and 8 bases for J; bases not matched to a gene: 9. This CDR3 region has 14 residues. Germline V gene lookup returns CDR1 SQVTM and CDR2 ANQGSEA.

The chain uses TRBV7-3 and TRBJ2-2; possible D gene TRBD2, 6 bases. The CDR3 loop spans 14 amino acids. Per germline, CDR1 SGHTA and CDR2 FQGTGA. Trimming left V 1 base short and J 6 bases short, with 9 bases between. CDR3 residues: CASSLSGTAGELFF. Here the CDR3 DNA reads TGTGCCAGCAGCTTAAGCGGGACCGCCGGGGAGCTGTTTTTT.

The chain uses TRBV6-5 and TRBJ1-2; 9 nucleotides agree with TRBD1. With V trimmed by 2 bases and J by 8 bases, 12 bases remained unmatched. The germline V gene encodes CDR1 MNHEY and CDR2 SVGAGI. The CDR3 totals 16 residues. This CDR3 reads CASSYHGTGRTQGYTF. DNA of the CDR3: TGTGCCAGCAGTTACCACGGGACAGGGAGGACACAAGGCTACACCTTC.

V is TRBV23-1 and J is TRBJ2-1; a weak D match, TRBD2 (6 bases). TRBV23-1 qualifies as an ORF whose function is uncertain. Trimming took off 2 bases at V and 4 bases at J, with 18 bases between the two ends. The CDR3 extends over 17 amino acids. The chain's CDR3 is CASSQGTGLTFYNEQFF. DNA of the CDR3: TGCGCCAGCAGTCAAGGGACGGGACTGACCTTTTACAATGAGCAGTTCTTC.

The rearrangement joins TRBV19 to TRBJ2-7, with TRBD2 matching 11 bases. Per the germline V gene, CDR1 is LNHDA and CDR2 is SQIVND (reference sequence). V was pared by 4 bases and J by 2 bases, with 4 bases of the junction left unmatched. The CDR3 is 15 residues long. Written as DNA, the CDR3 is TGTGCCAGTAGTACTCCGACTAGCGGGACCTACGAGCAGTACTTC. Translation: CASSTPTSGTYEQYF.

This chain joins TRBV18 and TRBJ1-1; the match to TRBD1 covers 10 bases. J was trimmed by 10 bases and V by 5 bases; bases with no gene match: 13. This CDR3 is 15 amino acids long. Germline V CDR1 and CDR2: KGHSH, LQKENI. In DNA form, the CDR3 reads TGTGCCAGCTCAGAGGGGGACAGGGGTAATTTGGCAGCTTTCTTT. It is translated as CASSEGDRGNLAAFF. Based on the CDR3 plus reference TRBV18 and TRBJ1-1, the full variable domain is NAGVMQNPRHLVRRRGQEARLRCSPMKGHSHVYWYRQLPEEGLKFMVYLQKENIIDESGMPKERFSAEFPKEGPSILRIQQVVRGDSAAYFCASSEGDRGNLAAFFGQGTRLTVV.

The chain recombines TRBV6-5 with TRBJ1-1; 8 bases align to TRBD1. Germline lookup yields CDR1 MNHEY and CDR2 SVGAGI. With 6 bases clipped from V and 1 base from J, the junction kept 4 bases outside the gene matches. The CDR3 has 14 residues. CDR3 nucleotide sequence: TGTGCCAGCAGCGACAGGGGAGGGAACACTGAAGCTTTCTTT. Translated, it gives CASSDRGGNTEAFF.

V usage is TRBV5-1 and J usage is TRBJ2-5; 11 bases line up with TRBD1. With 4 bases clipped from V and 4 bases from J, the junction kept 3 bases outside the gene matches. Per the germline V gene, CDR1 is SGHRS and CDR2 is YFSETQ. This CDR3 is built from 14 residues. The CDR3 bases are TGCGCCAGCAGCGGACAGGGGGCCTCAGAGACCCAGTACTTC. It encodes CASSGQGASETQYF.

This clone was recorded only once. The chain recombines TRBV7-9 with TRBJ1-1, with 10 bases aligning to TRBD1. The CDR3 has 12 residues. CDR1 is SEHNR and CDR2 is FQNEAQ in the germline V gene (reference sequence). Trimming at V came to 5 bases and at J to 8 bases, leaving 2 bases not matched to a gene. In DNA form, the CDR3 reads TGTGCCAGCAGCGTGGGACAGGGGGAAGCTTTCTTT. Translation: CASSVGQGEAFF.

Written as DNA, the CDR3 is TGTGCCATCAGTGAAGGAGGTCCCCAGCCCCAGCATTTT. Translation: CAISEGGPQPQHF. This sequence joins TRBV10-3 and TRBJ1-5; D unresolved. With 3 bases removed from V and 7 bases from J, the gap between germline ends came to 10 bases. Germline CDR1 and CDR2: ENHRY and SYGVKD. This CDR3 is 13 amino acids long.

In its sample, this clone was seen once. This rearrangement joins TRBV7-9 to TRBJ2-3, with D unresolved. Germline-derived CDR1 and CDR2 are SEHNR and FQNEAQ (reference sequence). The CDR3 sequence is 11 residues long. With 5 bases removed from V and 2 bases from J, the gap between germline ends came to 2 bases. The CDR3 reads CASSITDTQYF. In nucleotides, the CDR3 is TGTGCCAGCAGCATCACAGATACGCAGTATTTT.

This chain links TRBV28 with TRBJ1-1; D gene ambiguous. CDR1 is MDHEN and CDR2 is SYDVKM in the germline V gene. Trimming removed 1 base from V and 6 bases from J, with 9 bases in between. CDR3 length equals 13 residues. The CDR3 is CASSLSAPAEAFF. The CDR3 DNA is TGTGCCAGCAGTTTATCCGCTCCGGCTGAAGCTTTCTTT.

The chain joins TRBV28 to TRBJ2-7; D gene unclear. Deletions cut 4 bases from V and 3 bases from J, with 10 bases between. CDR3 length equals 13 residues. Germline V lookup: CDR1 MDHEN, CDR2 SYDVKM. CDR3 sequence (DNA): TGTGCCAGCAGTTCAAATCCTGTCTACGAGCAGTACTTC. The encoded protein is CASSSNPVYEQYF.

Of note for this clone: Other DNA variants within this sample encode the same CDR3. The chain is built from TRBV5-1 and TRBJ2-7; 9 bases fit TRBD2. There are 15 residues in the CDR3. CDR1 is SGHRS, CDR2 YFSETQ, per germline. J lost 2 bases, V lost 0 bases, and 3 bases had no gene match. The CDR3 spells CASSLVASGTYEQYF. CDR3 DNA sequence: TGCGCCAGCAGCTTGGTTGCTAGCGGGACCTACGAGCAGTACTTC.

The chain couples TRBV18 to TRBJ2-5; tentatively, D is TRBD1 (5 bases). Germline V CDR1 and CDR2: KGHSH, LQKENI. Trimming took 2 bases from V and 5 from J, leaving 9 bases between them. The CDR3 is 13 residues long. DNA of the CDR3: TGTGCCAGCTCACCAGGGCAGGGTGAGACCCAGTACTTC. Residues: CASSPGQGETQYF.

The chain joins TRBV5-1 to TRBJ1-6, with D unresolved. CDR1 and CDR2 (germline): SGHRS, YFSETQ. The CDR3 totals 15 residues. Between the trimmed V and J ends, which lost 3 bases and 9 bases, there was a span of 16 bases. The CDR3 here is CASSWGTSRGSPLHF. Written as DNA, the CDR3 is TGCGCCAGCAGCTGGGGTACCTCGCGCGGTTCACCCCTCCACTTT.